The 20 T cell receptor beta chains in this list originate from one sample, sequenced in a study of cytomegalovirus exposure and HLA in healthy donors (dated by TCRdb to 2016 to 2017). Receptors were amplified or captured by the immunoSEQ multiplex PCR assay. The multiplex PCR relied on a mix of 60 forward primers for TCR Vbeta segments and 13 reverse primers for TCR Jbeta segments. TCRdb re-hosts the immuneACCESS table, in-frame sequences only. Its copies lack some clones; in the studies checked, an unresolved V gene accounts for under half of them, and the cause for the rest is not known. The sample profile shows approximately 150,000 clones; approximately 71% of them were found once. Approximately 10% of the sample rests with the top ten. The sequencing input was PBMCs. The receptors here all came from a man aged 18 to 29 in good health and CMV-seropositive.

This rearrangement joins TRBV27 to TRBJ1-6; 7 bases are a match to TRBD1. This CDR3 region has 17 residues. Germline CDR1 and CDR2: MNHEY and SMNVEV (reference sequence). The trim removed 9 bases at V and 9 bases at J, leaving 20 bases unmatched. The chain's CDR3 is CARKYWGDYQGGSPLHF. The CDR3 DNA sequence: TGTGCCAGAAAGTATTGGGGAGACTACCAGGGGGGTTCACCCCTCCACTTT.

CDR3 in DNA: TGTGCCAGCAGTTGGGGACTAGCGGGAGGGCCTTACGAGCAGTACTTC. It is translated as CASSWGLAGGPYEQYF. The chain links TRBV27 to TRBJ2-7, with 16 bases aligning to TRBD2. Unmatched junction bases numbered 4, after V lost 4 bases and J lost 4 bases. The CDR3 has 16 residues. Looked up from germline, CDR1 is MNHEY and CDR2 is SMNVEV (reference sequence).

This clone was recorded a few times. The chain joins TRBV6-1 to TRBJ2-5; the D is unclear. Germline CDR1 reads MNHNS; CDR2 reads SASEGT. V shed 6 bases and J shed 4 bases, with 6 bases lying between them. The CDR3 extends over 11 amino acids. The CDR3 nucleotides are TGTGCCAGCAGGGCCCTAGAGACCCAGTACTTC. As protein: CASRALETQYF.

The CDR3 bases are TGTGCCAGCAGTGAAAGTCAGGCTATAGCCAAAAACATTCAGTACTTC. It encodes CASSESQAIAKNIQYF. The chain uses TRBV6-1 and TRBJ2-4; D is unresolved. The CDR3 sequence is 16 residues long. Trimming removed 2 bases from V and 0 bases from J, with 11 bases in between. Germline V CDR1 and CDR2: MNHNS, SASEGT.

The genes are TRBV4-2 and TRBJ2-1, with 9 bases fitting TRBD2. The germline V gene encodes CDR1 LGHNA and CDR2 YNFKEQ. This CDR3 contains 13 residues. Trimming cost V 4 bases and J 7 bases; bases outside gene matches: 2. The CDR3 sequence is CASSRGRGNEQFF. CDR3 nucleotide sequence: TGTGCCAGCAGCCGCGGGAGGGGAAATGAGCAGTTCTTC.

The V gene is TRBV4-2, the J gene TRBJ1-3; TRBD1 might be the D (6 bases). The V gene lost 6 bases and the J gene lost 4 bases, with 19 bases spanning the gap. The CDR3 consists of 16 residues. Germline CDR1 reads LGHNA; CDR2 reads YNFKEQ. The CDR3 nucleotides are TGTGCCAGCAGTGTCGGGAGGGGGGCGCGAGGAAACACCATATATTTT. Residues: CASSVGRGARGNTIYF.

There are a few counts of this clone. J is TRBJ2-7 and V is TRBV19; 10 positions agree with TRBD1. There are 16 residues in the CDR3. V lost 6 bases, J lost 0 bases, and 8 bases stayed unmatched. Looked up from germline, CDR1 is LNHDA and CDR2 is SQIVND (reference sequence). The CDR3 DNA reads TGTGCCAGTAGCCTTGCCGGGACAGGGGCCTCCTACGAGCAGTACTTC. Its protein is CASSLAGTGASYEQYF.

The V and J genes are TRBV7-6 and TRBJ2-7; tentatively, D is TRBD1 (5 bases). The V end lost 4 bases, the J end lost 0 bases, and 19 bases lay between the germline ends. The CDR3 covers 17 residues. The V gene's germline CDR1 is SGHVS and CDR2 FNYEAQ. CDR3 protein: CASSSLWGRSSSYEQYF. As DNA, the CDR3 is TGTGCCAGCAGCTCACTGTGGGGCAGGAGCAGCTCCTACGAGCAGTACTTC.

V gene TRBV7-2 combines with J gene TRBJ2-1, with D unclear. Germline V CDR1 and CDR2: SGHTA, FQGNSA. The CDR3 is 15 residues long. The V gene lost 4 bases and the J gene lost 0 bases, with 10 bases spanning the gap. The CDR3 DNA reads TGTGCCAGCAGCTACGGAACAGCCTCCTACAATGAGCAGTTCTTC. Amino acids: CASSYGTASYNEQFF.

V gene TRBV9 combines with J gene TRBJ2-5; the match to TRBD2 covers 14 bases. From germline, CDR1 is SGDLS and CDR2 YYNGEE. J lost 5 bases, V lost 4 bases, and 4 bases had no gene match. The CDR3 is 15 residues long. CDR3 loop: CASSTTSGRAETQYF. CDR3 bases: TGTGCCAGCAGCACGACTAGCGGGAGGGCTGAGACCCAGTACTTC.

This clone was counted only a few times. The J gene is TRBJ1-1, the V gene TRBV18; no definite D call. Trimming pared 3 bases from V and 6 bases from J, leaving 11 bases between. CDR3 length: 13 residues. Germline assignment: CDR1 KGHSH and CDR2 LQKENI. The chain's CDR3 is CASSPQVEAEAFF. In DNA, the CDR3 is TGTGCCAGCTCACCTCAAGTCGAGGCTGAAGCTTTCTTT.

The chain links TRBV28 to TRBJ2-3; the D gene is possibly TRBD2 (6 bases). This CDR3 has 14 residues. Trimming stripped 2 bases from V and 0 bases from J, with 6 bases between. CDR1 is MDHEN, CDR2 SYDVKM, per germline. CDR3 bases: TGTGCCAGCAGTTTAAGCGGGAGCACAGATACGCAGTATTTT. Encoded protein: CASSLSGSTDTQYF.

The rearrangement joins TRBV2 to TRBJ1-1, with 8 bases fitting TRBD1. Germline CDR1 reads SNHLY; CDR2 reads FYNNEI. This CDR3 is built from 12 residues. J lost 10 bases, V lost 2 bases, and 3 bases had no gene match. The CDR3 reads CASSESGQGAFF. CDR3 bases: TGTGCCAGCAGTGAATCAGGACAGGGAGCTTTCTTT.

The chain recombines TRBV28 with TRBJ1-5; unclear D gene. The CDR3 length is 13 residues. The V gene's germline CDR1 is MDHEN and CDR2 SYDVKM. V was pared by 4 bases and J by 11 bases, with 15 bases between. Here the CDR3 DNA reads TGTGCCAGCAGTTCGATGGGCCCAATAGCCCAGCATTTT. As protein: CASSSMGPIAQHF.

CDR3 sequence reads: CASSIAGVNQPQHF. CDR3 DNA: TGTGCCAGTAGTATAGCAGGGGTCAATCAGCCCCAGCATTTT. The V and J genes are TRBV19 and TRBJ1-5; perhaps TRBD1 as D (6 bases). Germline lookup yields CDR1 LNHDA and CDR2 SQIVND (reference sequence). Trimming shortened V by 1 base and J by 3 bases, and 7 bases separated the two germline ends. This CDR3 region has 14 residues.

The chain links TRBV28 to TRBJ2-2; 8 bases fit TRBD1. The junction had 7 bases not matched to a gene; V was cut back by 6 bases and J by 4 bases. Looked up from germline, CDR1 is MDHEN and CDR2 is SYDVKM. The CDR3 covers 15 residues. In DNA, the CDR3 is TGTGCCAGCAGAGAGACAGGGGCCCCCACCGGGGAGCTGTTTTTT. As protein: CASRETGAPTGELFF.

Concerning this clone itself: It is likely a read error, because the conserved phenylalanine at the end of the CDR3 is missing. CDR3 DNA sequence: TGCGCCAGCAGCCATGGGGTCAGGGGCCTTCCCGACACCATATATTCT. It translates to CASSHGVRGLPDTIYS. The chain carries TRBV4-1 and TRBJ1-3; D perhaps matches TRBD1 (6 bases). CDR3 length: 16 amino acids. Germline values: CDR1 MGHRA, CDR2 YSYEKL. V was pared by 3 bases and J by 8 bases, with 20 bases between.

This chain links TRBV5-4 with TRBJ1-2; 9 bases line up with TRBD1. The CDR3 loop spans 14 amino acids. CDR1 SGHNT and CDR2 YYREEE come from the germline V gene (reference sequence). V lost 5 bases and J lost 5; bases outside the gene matches: 7. This chain's CDR3 is CASRQGAGVYGYTF. The CDR3 DNA reads TGTGCCAGCAGACAGGGGGCGGGGGTATATGGCTACACCTTC. The whole variable domain, remainder taken from reference TRBV5-4 and TRBJ1-2, is ETGVTQSPTHLIKTRGQQVTLRCSSQSGHNTVSWYQQALGQGPQFIFQYYREEENGRGNFPPRFSGLQFPNYSSELNVNALELDDSALYLCASRQGAGVYGYTFGSGTRLTVV.

The V call is TRBV11-3, the J call TRBJ2-1; 10 nucleotides line up with TRBD2. V dropped 5 bases and J dropped 7; count of bases not matched to a gene: 5. Germline V gives CDR1 SGHNT, CDR2 YENEEA. The CDR3 extends over 14 amino acids. CDR3 amino acids: CASSPPGLANEQFF. CDR3 nucleotides: TGTGCCAGCAGCCCGCCGGGACTAGCGAATGAGCAGTTCTTC. Based on the CDR3 plus reference TRBV11-3 and TRBJ2-1, the full variable domain is EAGVVQSPRYKIIEKKQPVAFWCNPISGHNTLYWYLQNLGQGPELLIRYENEEAVDDSQLPKDRFSAERLKGVDSTLKIQPAELGDSAVYLCASSPPGLANEQFFGPGTRLTVL.

The chain couples TRBV5-1 to TRBJ2-5; tentative D call: TRBD1 (6 bases). The CDR3 contains 16 residues. Germline assignment: CDR1 SGHRS and CDR2 YFSETQ. The V gene lost 2 bases and the J gene lost 5 bases, with 19 bases spanning the gap. The CDR3 bases are TGCGCCAGCAGCTTCAGTAGGGGGTCCAGGGAGGAGACCCAGTACTTC. As protein: CASSFSRGSREETQYF.